The 30 T cell receptor beta chains reported below all come from one sample, sequenced in a study of blood T cell repertoires in COVID-19. Sequencing used immunoSEQ multiplex PCR; TCRdb keeps in-frame clones, though not all of them. The sample lists roughly 180,000 clones, 75% to 90% occurring once. The sequenced sample consisted of PBMCs or T cells enriched from blood (not recorded which). Source of these receptors: a man aged 40-50 years who had recovered from COVID-19.

The chain employs TRBV5-1 and TRBJ2-2; 8 bases align to TRBD1. This CDR3 is 15 amino acids long. J lost 3 bases, V lost 3 bases, and 4 bases had no gene match. The germline CDR1 and CDR2 sequences are SGHRS and YFSETQ. The DNA for the CDR3 is TGCGCCAGCAGCTCCGGACAGGGTGACACCGGGGAGCTGTTTTTT. Residues: CASSSGQGDTGELFF.

A remark on this clone: Other DNA sequences from this sample encode an identical CDR3 as well. The CDR3 DNA reads TGTGCCAGCAGTTCACAAGAGACCCAGTACTTC. It codes for CASSSQETQYF. The rearrangement uses TRBV27 and TRBJ2-5; the D is unclear. Deletions cut 4 bases from V and 2 bases from J, with 2 bases between. CDR1 is MNHEY, CDR2 SMNVEV, per germline (reference sequence). The CDR3 totals 11 residues.

The chain joins TRBV5-1 to TRBJ2-3; 8 bases are shared with TRBD2. Germline-derived CDR1 and CDR2 are SGHRS and YFSETQ. This CDR3 is built from 16 residues. The V gene end was trimmed by 4 bases and the J gene end by 2 bases; junction bases not matched to a gene: 9. DNA of the CDR3: TGCGCCAGCAGCCCCGGGGGGACTAGAGACACAGATACGCAGTATTTT. Encoded protein: CASSPGGTRDTDTQYF.

V is TRBV5-1 and J is TRBJ1-1; D is perhaps TRBD1 (5 bases). Per germline, CDR1 SGHRS and CDR2 YFSETQ. The CDR3 extends over 16 amino acids. The V and J ends lost 0 bases and 3 bases respectively, with 15 bases between them. Here the CDR3 DNA reads TGCGCCAGCAGCTTGGCTGGGGCGGGGGTCCACACTGAAGCTTTCTTT. Translation gives CASSLAGAGVHTEAFF.

This chain uses TRBV7-9 with TRBJ1-4; TRBD1 matches 10 bases. The trim removed 6 bases at V and 7 bases at J, leaving 11 bases unmatched. This CDR3 contains 16 residues. Germline V gene sequence: CDR1 SEHNR, CDR2 FQNEAQ (reference sequence). The CDR3 loop reads CASSWDRGTFGEKLFF. The DNA for the CDR3 is TGTGCCAGCAGTTGGGACAGGGGAACCTTCGGTGAAAAACTGTTTTTT.

The chain links TRBV4-1 to TRBJ1-4, with 9 bases identical to TRBD1. The V gene end was trimmed by 2 bases and the J gene end by 4 bases; junction bases not matched to a gene: 2. This CDR3 comprises 15 residues. The germline CDR1 and CDR2 sequences are MGHRA and YSYEKL. CDR3 nucleotides: TGCGCCAGCAGCCAACCGGGACAGGGTAATGAAAAACTGTTTTTT. Its translation: CASSQPGQGNEKLFF.

V and J are TRBV6-5 and TRBJ1-2; D not certain. Trimming took 5 bases from V and 8 from J, leaving 18 bases between them. Germline CDR1 reads MNHEY; CDR2 reads SVGAGI. This CDR3 comprises 14 residues. The CDR3 DNA follows: TGTGCCAGCAGTAATCCCGGCGGGGAAGGCGGCTACACCTTC. Translated: CASSNPGGEGGYTF.

The CDR3 spells CASSLLRGGEAFF. CDR3 DNA sequence: TGTGCCAGCAGCTTACTCCGCGGAGGTGAAGCTTTCTTT. The V gene is TRBV13, the J gene TRBJ1-1; D call uncertain. The germline CDR1 and CDR2 sequences are PRHDT and FYEKMQ (reference sequence). The ends were cut back, 2 bases at V and 7 bases at J, with 11 bases in the middle. CDR3 length: 13 amino acids. The full variable domain, in which reference TRBV13 and TRBJ1-1 provide the parts outside the CDR3, is AAGVIQSPRHLIKEKRETATLKCYPIPRHDTVYWYQQGPGQDPQFLISFYEKMQSDKGSIPDRFSAQQFSDYHSELNMSSLELGDSALYFCASSLLRGGEAFFGQGTRLTVV.

The chain employs TRBV14 and TRBJ1-2; D is perhaps TRBD1 (5 bases). Germline V gene sequence: CDR1 SGHDN, CDR2 FVKESK. This CDR3 contains 16 residues. Trimming pared 2 bases from V and 6 bases from J, leaving 19 bases between. The CDR3 loop is CASSQLDSRAGNGYTF. DNA for the CDR3: TGTGCCAGCAGCCAACTCGACAGTAGGGCAGGGAATGGCTACACCTTC.

The V and J genes are TRBV11-2 and TRBJ1-1; D is unclear. V lost 7 bases and J lost 5, with 11 bases in between. The germline V gene has CDR1 SGHAT and CDR2 FQNNGV. The CDR3 has 12 residues. For the CDR3, the DNA is TGTGCCAGCACCTACGCCGCTACTGAAGCTTTCTTT. As protein: CASTYAATEAFF.

The J gene is TRBJ2-5, the V gene TRBV18; D is undetermined. The CDR3 consists of 13 residues. Germline CDR1 reads KGHSH; CDR2 reads LQKENI. V was trimmed by 6 bases and J by 6 bases, leaving 14 bases between them. DNA of the CDR3: TGTGCCAGCTCTCCAAAAGTCGAGAAGACCCAGTACTTC. Translating it yields CASSPKVEKTQYF.

The chain has TRBV10-1 and TRBJ2-3; D perhaps matches TRBD1 (6 bases). This CDR3 has 15 amino acids. Germline CDR1 reads WNHNN; CDR2 reads SYGVQD (reference sequence). Trimming took 3 bases from V and 1 from J, leaving 11 bases between them. CDR3 residues: CASSDQGSRTDTQYF. The CDR3 DNA reads TGCGCCAGCAGTGACCAGGGGAGTCGCACAGATACGCAGTATTTT.

The genes are TRBV21-1 and TRBJ1-5; TRBD1 reflects the table's D call only, with no check against the DNA. TRBV21-1 is labeled a pseudogene. This CDR3 is built from 18 residues. The CDR3 spells CASSKARDRVDSNQPQHF. In nucleotides, the CDR3 is TGTGCCAGCAGCAAAGCGCGGGACAGGGTAGATAGCAATCAGCCCCAGCATTTT.

V gene TRBV5-5 combines with J gene TRBJ2-3; 12 bases align to TRBD2. Trimming cost V 0 bases and J 7 bases; bases outside gene matches: 3. Germline CDR1 SGHKS, CDR2 YYEKEE (reference sequence). The CDR3 length is 15 residues. DNA of the CDR3: TGTGCCAGCAGCTTGGGGCTAGCGGGGGGGTATACGCAGTATTTT. Translation gives CASSLGLAGGYTQYF.

This chain links TRBV7-9 with TRBJ2-3; 8 bases are a match to TRBD1. J gave up 1 base and V 10 bases, and 4 bases lay outside the gene matches. The CDR3 extends over 13 amino acids. From germline, CDR1 is SEHNR and CDR2 FQNEAQ (reference sequence). The CDR3 reads CATSGGGTDTQYF. In nucleotides, the CDR3 is TGTGCCACCTCAGGGGGCGGCACAGATACGCAGTATTTT.

The J gene is TRBJ2-1, the V gene TRBV5-1, with 10 bases matching TRBD2. J gave up 6 bases and V 6 bases, and 15 bases lay outside the gene matches. The CDR3 runs to 17 residues. Germline V gives CDR1 SGHRS, CDR2 YFSETQ. Written as DNA, the CDR3 is TGCGCCAGCAAGAGCCTTGCCCAGTTAGCGGGAGGCAATGAGCAGTTCTTC. It encodes CASKSLAQLAGGNEQFF.

The V and J genes are TRBV2 and TRBJ2-1, with D uncertain. V dropped 6 bases and J dropped 4 bases, with 7 bases sitting between them. The CDR3 loop spans 12 amino acids. Germline CDR1 and CDR2: SNHLY and FYNNEI. CDR3: CASRGRYNEQFF. Written as DNA, the CDR3 is TGTGCCAGCAGGGGCCGATACAATGAGCAGTTCTTC.

The chain carries TRBV30 and TRBJ1-1; D possibly corresponds to TRBD1 (5 bases). V lost 2 bases to trimming and J lost 4 bases, with 8 bases between them. Germline loops: CDR1 GTSNPN, CDR2 SVGIG (reference sequence). This CDR3 has 12 amino acids. The CDR3 nucleotides read TGTGCCTGGAGTCGGGGGGTCACTGAAGCTTTCTTT. Its translation is CAWSRGVTEAFF.

The chain carries TRBV6-5 and TRBJ2-1, with 10 bases identical to TRBD1. The germline V gene encodes CDR1 MNHEY and CDR2 SVGAGI. The CDR3 extends over 14 amino acids. J was trimmed by 7 bases and V by 5 bases; bases with no gene match: 5. CDR3 amino acids: CASSPGQGRNEQFF. Here the CDR3 DNA reads TGTGCCAGCAGTCCGGGACAGGGGAGGAATGAGCAGTTCTTC.

The CDR3 reads CASSAPGATNEKLFF. The DNA for the CDR3 is TGTGCCAGCAGTGCCCCAGGGGCAACTAATGAAAAACTGTTTTTT. The genes are TRBV28 and TRBJ1-4; tentatively, D is TRBD1 (6 bases). This CDR3 region has 15 residues. Germline assignment: CDR1 MDHEN and CDR2 SYDVKM. V lost 5 bases, J lost 0 bases, and 10 bases lay in between.

V is TRBV12-2 and J is TRBJ1-1; TRBD1, the table's D call, was not compared with the DNA. TRBV12-2 is recorded as a pseudogene. The CDR3 spans 16 residues. This CDR3 is CASRGRKYITGTEAFF. The DNA of the CDR3 is TGTGCAAGTCGCGGACGAAAGTATATCACAGGCACTGAAGCTTTCTTT.

This clone was counted a single time. The rearrangement links TRBV6-5 to TRBJ1-1, with 7 bases aligning to TRBD1. CDR1 and CDR2 from the germline V gene are MNHEY and SVGAGI. The CDR3 totals 16 residues. V trimming: 0 bases; J trimming: 4 bases; junction bases outside the gene matches: 8. CDR3 amino acids: CASSYSTGWGRTEAFF. CDR3 nucleotide sequence: TGTGCCAGCAGTTACTCGACAGGGTGGGGTCGCACTGAAGCTTTCTTT.

The CDR3 region is CASQGQFNEKLFF. For the CDR3, the DNA is TGTGCCAGCCAGGGACAGTTTAATGAAAAACTGTTTTTT. V gene TRBV2 combines with J gene TRBJ1-4; TRBD1 matches 7 bases. Trimming cost V 8 bases and J 4 bases; bases outside gene matches: 4. This CDR3 is built from 13 residues. CDR1 and CDR2 (germline): SNHLY, FYNNEI.

The CDR3 reads CASSLWDTTGYTF. Written as DNA, the CDR3 is TGCGCCAGCAGCTTATGGGACACTACTGGCTACACCTTC. This sequence joins TRBV5-1 and TRBJ1-2, with a possible D match to TRBD1 (6 bases). Germline loops: CDR1 SGHRS, CDR2 YFSETQ. V lost 2 bases, J lost 7 bases, and 12 bases lay in between. The CDR3 runs 13 residues.

The chain combines TRBV6-5 with TRBJ2-7; D possibly corresponds to TRBD1 (5 bases). V was shortened by 0 bases and J by 6 bases, with 12 bases between the two germline ends. Germline CDR1 MNHEY, CDR2 SVGAGI. The CDR3 covers 14 residues. The CDR3 DNA follows: TGTGCCAGCAGTTACTCCGGCAGGGAAGGCGAGCAGTACTTC. It encodes CASSYSGREGEQYF.

This chain connects TRBV5-1 to TRBJ2-7; 11 bases are a match to TRBD1. CDR1 is SGHRS, CDR2 YFSETQ, per germline. The V segment lost 3 bases and the J segment 9 bases; nucleotides outside the gene matches: 11. The CDR3 has 15 residues. CDR3: CASSSGTGGIGGQYF. The CDR3 nucleotides are TGCGCCAGCAGCTCCGGGACAGGGGGGATAGGAGGGCAGTACTTC.

This clone was recorded once. V is TRBV6-5 and J is TRBJ1-2, with 7 bases identical to TRBD1. The CDR3 is 15 residues long. Germline V gene data show CDR1 as MNHEY and CDR2 as SVGAGI. The V segment lost 4 bases and the J segment 6 bases; nucleotides outside the gene matches: 11. In nucleotides, the CDR3 is TGTGCCAGCAGTTCCCGGGACAGTATTTTGCATGGCTACACCTTC. Its protein product is CASSSRDSILHGYTF.

This sequence joins TRBV30 and TRBJ1-3, with D unclear. The ends were cut back, 2 bases at V and 0 bases at J, with 5 bases in the middle. The CDR3 consists of 13 residues. Germline CDR1 and CDR2: GTSNPN and SVGIG (reference sequence). CDR3 protein: CAWSLISGNTIYF. The CDR3 DNA follows: TGTGCCTGGAGTCTAATCTCTGGAAACACCATATATTTT.

The V call is TRBV19, the J call TRBJ2-6; a possible D gene is TRBD1 (6 bases). The CDR3 has 15 amino acids. The V end lost 2 bases, the J end lost 2 bases, and 7 bases lay between the germline ends. CDR1 LNHDA and CDR2 SQIVND come from the germline V gene (reference sequence). The CDR3: CASSIQGTGANVLTF. CDR3 bases: TGTGCCAGTAGTATACAGGGGACTGGGGCCAACGTCCTGACTTTC.

The V gene is TRBV2, the J gene TRBJ1-1, with 7 bases lining up with TRBD1. The CDR3 is 12 residues long. V trimming: 6 bases; J trimming: 4 bases; junction bases outside the gene matches: 2. CDR1 and CDR2 from the germline V gene are SNHLY and FYNNEI. The CDR3 sequence: CASSGQVTEAFF. The CDR3 DNA reads TGTGCCAGCAGCGGACAGGTCACTGAAGCTTTCTTT.